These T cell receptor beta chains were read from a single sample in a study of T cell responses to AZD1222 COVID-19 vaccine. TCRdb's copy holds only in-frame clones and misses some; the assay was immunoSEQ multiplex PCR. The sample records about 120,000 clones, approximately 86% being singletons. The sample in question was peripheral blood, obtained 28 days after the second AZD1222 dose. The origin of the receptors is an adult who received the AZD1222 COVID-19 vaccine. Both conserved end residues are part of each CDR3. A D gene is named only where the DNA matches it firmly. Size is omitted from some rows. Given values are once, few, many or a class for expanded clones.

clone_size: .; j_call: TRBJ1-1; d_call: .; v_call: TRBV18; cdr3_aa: CASSYTGANTEAFF; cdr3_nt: TGTGCCAGCTCATACACCGGGGCCAACACTGAAGCTTTCTTT
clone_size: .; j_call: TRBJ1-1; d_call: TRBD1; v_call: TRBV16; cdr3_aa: CASSQSGKGAYTEAFF; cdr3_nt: TGTGCCAGCAGCCAATCGGGGAAGGGGGCTTACACTGAAGCTTTCTTT
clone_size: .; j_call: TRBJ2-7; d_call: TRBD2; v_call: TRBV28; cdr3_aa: CASSSPGLVSYEQYF; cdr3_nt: TGTGCCAGCAGTTCCCCCGGACTAGTCTCCTACGAGCAGTACTTC
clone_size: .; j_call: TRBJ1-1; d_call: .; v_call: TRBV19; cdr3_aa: CASRPSRGVNTEAFF; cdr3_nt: TGTGCCAGTAGGCCTTCGAGGGGGGTGAACACTGAAGCTTTCTTT
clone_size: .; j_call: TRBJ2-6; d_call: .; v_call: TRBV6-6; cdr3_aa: CASSYIGGNVLTF; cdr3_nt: TGTGCCAGCAGTTACATAGGAGGTAACGTCCTGACTTTC
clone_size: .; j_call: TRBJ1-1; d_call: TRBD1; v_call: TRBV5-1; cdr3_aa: CASSATGRENTEAFF; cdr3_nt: TGCGCCAGCAGCGCGACAGGGAGGGAGAACACTGAAGCTTTCTTT
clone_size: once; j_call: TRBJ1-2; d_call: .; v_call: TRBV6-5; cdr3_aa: CASSSPGDYGYTF; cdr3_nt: TGTGCCAGCAGTAGTCCCGGCGACTATGGCTACACCTTC
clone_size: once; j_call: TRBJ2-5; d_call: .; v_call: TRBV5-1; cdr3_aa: CASSLGYTSLKTQYF; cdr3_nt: TGCGCCAGCAGCTTAGGGTATACTAGTCTGAAGACCCAGTACTTC
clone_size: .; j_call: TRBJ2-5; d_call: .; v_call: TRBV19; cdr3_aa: CASSGGGDVETQYF; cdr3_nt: TGTGCCTCCTCCGGCGGGGGCGATGTTGAAACCCAGTACTTC
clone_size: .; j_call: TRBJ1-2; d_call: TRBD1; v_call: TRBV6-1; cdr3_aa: CASSGPNGTDFSYGYTF; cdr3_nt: TGTGCCAGCAGTGGCCCAAACGGGACAGACTTCTCCTATGGCTACACCTTC
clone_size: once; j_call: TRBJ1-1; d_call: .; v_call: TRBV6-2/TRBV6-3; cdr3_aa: CASSPKYLVEAFF; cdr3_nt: TGTGCCAGCAGCCCCAAGTATTTAGTCGAAGCTTTCTTT
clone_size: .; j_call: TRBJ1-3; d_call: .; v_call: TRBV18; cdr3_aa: CASSPASGLAGNTIYF; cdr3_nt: TGTGCCAGCTCACCAGCGAGTGGGCTGGCTGGAAACACCATATATTTT
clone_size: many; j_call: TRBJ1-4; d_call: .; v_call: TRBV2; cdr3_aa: CASSDGPGGDEKLFF; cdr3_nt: TGTGCCAGCAGTGATGGTCCGGGGGGAGATGAAAAACTGTTTTTT
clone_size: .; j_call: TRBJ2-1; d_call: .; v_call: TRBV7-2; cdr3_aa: CASRGESSYNEQFF; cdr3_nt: TGTGCCAGCAGAGGGGAGAGCTCCTACAATGAGCAGTTCTTC
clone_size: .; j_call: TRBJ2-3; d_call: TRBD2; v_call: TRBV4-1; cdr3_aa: CASSQDALAGPSDTQYF; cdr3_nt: TGCGCCAGCAGCCAAGATGCGCTAGCGGGGCCCTCAGATACGCAGTATTTT
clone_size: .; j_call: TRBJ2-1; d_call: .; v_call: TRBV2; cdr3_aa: CASRTVQSSYNEQFF; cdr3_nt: TGTGCCAGCAGGACGGTGCAAAGCTCCTACAATGAGCAGTTCTTC
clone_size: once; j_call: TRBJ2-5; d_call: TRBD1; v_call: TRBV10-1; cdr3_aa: CASSEDRGRKTQYF; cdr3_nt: TGCGCCAGCAGTGAAGACAGGGGGAGAAAGACCCAGTACTTC
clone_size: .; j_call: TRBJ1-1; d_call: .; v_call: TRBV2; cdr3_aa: CASMGVWGNTEAFF; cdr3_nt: TGTGCCAGCATGGGGGTTTGGGGGAACACTGAAGCTTTCTTT
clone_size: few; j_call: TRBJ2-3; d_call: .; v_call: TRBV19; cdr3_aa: CASSLGSGPDTQYF; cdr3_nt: TGTGCCAGTAGCCTCGGGTCAGGGCCAGATACGCAGTATTTT
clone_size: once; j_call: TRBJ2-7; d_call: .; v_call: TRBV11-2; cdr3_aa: CASSLVAGYEQYF; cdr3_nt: TGTGCCAGCAGCTTAGTGGCAGGCTACGAGCAGTACTTC
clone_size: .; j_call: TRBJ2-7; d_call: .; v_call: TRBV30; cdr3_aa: CAWSDDSYEQYF; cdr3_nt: TGTGCCTGGAGCGATGACAGCTACGAGCAGTACTTC
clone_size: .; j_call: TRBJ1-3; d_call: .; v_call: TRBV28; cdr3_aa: CASSLPGGAAGNTIYF; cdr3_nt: TGTGCCAGCAGTTTGCCGGGGGGAGCCGCTGGAAACACCATATATTTT
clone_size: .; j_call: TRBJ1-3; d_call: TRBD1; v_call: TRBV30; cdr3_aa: CAWTTGTGVGNTIYF; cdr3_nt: TGTGCCTGGACTACCGGGACAGGGGTCGGAAACACCATATATTTT
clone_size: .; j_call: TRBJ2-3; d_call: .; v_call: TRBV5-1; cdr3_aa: CASSWTDADTQYF; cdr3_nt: TGCGCCAGCAGCTGGACAGACGCAGATACGCAGTATTTT
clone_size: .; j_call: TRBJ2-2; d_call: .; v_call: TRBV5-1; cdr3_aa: CASSWDGGTRTGELFF; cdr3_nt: TGCGCCAGCAGCTGGGATGGGGGGACGAGGACCGGGGAGCTGTTTTTT
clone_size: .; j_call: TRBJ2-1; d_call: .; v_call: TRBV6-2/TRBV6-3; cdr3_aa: CASSYGTHSYNEQFF; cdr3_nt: TGTGCCAGCAGTTACGGGACACATTCCTACAATGAGCAGTTCTTC
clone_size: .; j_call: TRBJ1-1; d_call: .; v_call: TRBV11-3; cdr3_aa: CASSLVVGQGTEAFF; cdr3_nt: TGTGCCAGCAGCTTAGTCGTGGGGCAGGGCACTGAAGCTTTCTTT
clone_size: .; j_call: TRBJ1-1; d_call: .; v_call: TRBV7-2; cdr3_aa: CASSLDERGNTEAFF; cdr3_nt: TGTGCCAGCAGCTTAGATGAAAGGGGGAACACTGAAGCTTTCTTT
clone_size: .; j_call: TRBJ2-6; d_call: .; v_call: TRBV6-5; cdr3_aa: CASSYGAGDGANVLTF; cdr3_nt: TGTGCCAGCAGTTACGGAGCAGGGGATGGGGCCAACGTCCTGACTTTC
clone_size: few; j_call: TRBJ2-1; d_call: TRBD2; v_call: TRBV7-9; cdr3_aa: CASSSRLADNEQFF; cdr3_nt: TGTGCCAGCAGCTCGAGACTAGCGGACAATGAGCAGTTCTTC
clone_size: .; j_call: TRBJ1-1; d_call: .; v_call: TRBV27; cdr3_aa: CASSPTPDGNTEAFF; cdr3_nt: TGTGCCAGCAGTCCTACCCCCGACGGAAACACTGAAGCTTTCTTT
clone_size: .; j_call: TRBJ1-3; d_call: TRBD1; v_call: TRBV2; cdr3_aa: CASSTGGSGNTIYF; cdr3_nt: TGTGCCAGCTCAACAGGGGGGTCTGGAAACACCATATATTTT
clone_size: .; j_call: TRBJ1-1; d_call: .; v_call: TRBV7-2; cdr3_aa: CASSLGQNTEAFF; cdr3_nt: TGTGCCAGCAGCTTAGGACAGAACACTGAAGCTTTCTTT
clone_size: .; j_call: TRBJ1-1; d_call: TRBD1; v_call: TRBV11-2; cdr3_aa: CASSPGQGASEAFF; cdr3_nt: TGTGCCAGCAGCCCGGGACAGGGGGCGTCTGAAGCTTTCTTT
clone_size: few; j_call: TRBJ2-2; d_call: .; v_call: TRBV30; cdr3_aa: CAWSGLRHNTGELFF; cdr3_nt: TGTGCCTGGAGTGGACTTAGACACAACACCGGGGAGCTGTTTTTT
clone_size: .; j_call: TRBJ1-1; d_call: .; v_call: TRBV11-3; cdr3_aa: CASSPSPKHTEAFF; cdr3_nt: TGTGCCAGCAGCCCTTCGCCGAAGCACACTGAAGCTTTCTTT
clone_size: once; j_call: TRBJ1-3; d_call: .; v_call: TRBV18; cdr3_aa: CASSPWQGKAGNTIYF; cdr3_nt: TGTGCCAGCTCACCTTGGCAGGGTAAAGCGGGAAACACCATATATTTT